The subject of this entry is one T cell receptor beta chain. This clonotype was detected many times. Its antigen target is currently unknown. Base qualities are not recorded, but no much larger clone differs from it by a single base. The sample belongs to a study of neurological immune-mediated disorders (dated by TCRdb to the late 2010s). For the wider study: Peripheral blood TCR-beta repertoires from patients with HTLV-I-associated myelopathy (HAM/TSP), patients with multiple sclerosis, and healthy controls were compared in the study using UMI-based sequencing. Longitudinal samples, technical triplicates and paired sorted CD4+ and CD8+ T-cell subsets, alongside PBMC samples, were included among the roughly 97 TCR-beta libraries. The cohort was made up of 68 subjects, consisting of around 15 HAM/TSP patients, some 35 multiple sclerosis patients and about 20 healthy controls. The investigation overall reported the following: Expanded clones from different subjects shared no identical CDR3 amino acid sequences, which suggests that TCR-beta repertoires were private in all groups. TCR clonal expansion was highest in HAM/TSP patients and lowest in MS patients, with MS patients falling below even healthy controls.

cDNA was synthesized by template-switch 5'RACE using a primer carrying a 10-nucleotide random unique molecular identifier by which each TCR transcript was tagged. Each sequencing run produced over 200 million TCR-beta sequences covering 15-18 subjects. The RNeasy kit was used to extract total RNA. The KAPA Real-time Library Amplification kit was used to amplify TCR-beta VDJ regions with primers targeting the TCR constant region and the 5'RACE anchor. Sample indexes and Illumina adaptors were added in a first PCR, after which library yield was increased in a second PCR. After Ampure bead purification, the TCR product of roughly 650 bp was size-selected on a 2% E-gel SizeSelection system. Before pooling, library quality was assessed on a Bioanalyzer, concentration was determined with Qubit, and library quantification was performed with the Kapa Library Quantification kit. Paired-end 2 x 150 bp sequencing of the libraries was performed on an Illumina HiSeq 2500. To increase sequence diversity, about 23-30% phiX was spiked into each library pool. The paper's data handling went like this. The quality-filtered reads were processed with the UMI-based MiGEC pipeline, whose error correction step removed more than 80% of the raw TCR sequences. VDJ genes were aligned to IMGT germline references, and each clonotype was defined by a unique CDR3 amino acid sequence together with V-J genes. Clonal expansion, Shannon diversity, and CDR3 relatedness (CalcPairwiseDistances, ClusterSamples) were evaluated with VDJtools, and phylogenetic trees were built with CLCbio workbench. A clone was classed as expanded if it had 8 or more unique UMIs, a cutoff based on coefficient-of-variation modelling across technical triplicates. TCRdb took the public reads, trimmed them with fastp at Q25, ran MiXCR for clone calling and kept in-frame beta chains. All rows with the same CDR3 protein become a single entry with the most common DNA and genes. The V and J calls shown here were made by TCRdb, not taken from the authors' results. The sample yields 60,000 or so distinct CDR3 sequences; approximately 10% were counted once. The top ten hold roughly 1.9% of the sample.

CDR1 and CDR2, looked up from the germline V gene (reference sequence), are SEHNR and FQNEAQ. The CDR3, from cysteine to phenylalanine, totals 15 residues. Solely the CDR3 DNA is kept, with 45 bases framed from the first base. Trimming accounts for 5 bases at V and 7 bases at J, while the number of junction bases matched to no gene is 11. Healthy controls were blood bank volunteers in Maryland, USA. For the unsorted PBMC libraries, 2 million PBMCs were stored in RNAlater at -80 degrees C until RNA extraction and were used to generate the libraries. Peripheral blood was subjected to Ficoll-Hypaque density gradient centrifugation to isolate PBMCs, which were then cryopreserved in liquid nitrogen.

This receptor chain uses TRBV7-9 and TRBJ1-2, and TRBD1 matches 9 of the central bases. The receptor was derived from a man aged 60 to 75 in good health. Sequencing input: PBMCs. Here is the DNA: TGTGCCAGCAGCCCCTCGGGACAGGGTAAAATTGGCTACACCTTC. This yields the protein CASSPSGQGKIGYTF.